This is a list of T cell receptor beta chains from one sample in a study of blood T cell repertoires in COVID-19. Generated by immunoSEQ multiplex PCR, the TCRdb table keeps only in-frame clones and is missing some. The sample includes about 300,000 clones, roughly 91% seen only once; the top ten take less than 2%. Sequenced input: peripheral blood. The receptors derive from a woman between 25 and 40 years old with COVID-19, enrolled during active disease. Both conserved end residues are part of each CDR3. A D gene is named only where the DNA matches it firmly. The size of a clone is reported for some rows only, either as once, few or many, or as a class for expanded clones.

D gene,J gene,V gene,clone size,CDR3 DNA,CDR3 protein
-,TRBJ1-2,TRBV6-6,-,TGTGCCAGCAGTTACGCGAGTGGCTATGGCTACACCTTC,CASSYASGYGYTF
-,TRBJ1-2,TRBV5-1,-,TGCGCCAGCAGCTTGGCTGGCGAAACGGCGGCCTATGGCTACACCTTC,CASSLAGETAAYGYTF
TRBD1,TRBJ1-1,TRBV27,-,TGTGCCAGCCAGACAGGGCTGAACACTGAAGCTTTCTTT,CASQTGLNTEAFF
-,TRBJ2-5,TRBV7-9,-,TGTGCCAGCAGCTTATCCGGGAACCAAGAGACCCAGTACTTC,CASSLSGNQETQYF
-,TRBJ2-1,TRBV3-1/TRBV3-2,-,TGTGCCAGCAGCCCACCCGCGGGGGCGGAGCAGTTCTTC,CASSPPAGAEQFF
-,TRBJ1-5,TRBV5-4,-,TGTGCCAGCAGCTTCGTTCCGGGTCAGCCCCAGCATTTT,CASSFVPGQPQHF
-,TRBJ1-6,TRBV19,-,TGTGCCAGTAGTCCCAGGGGAAATTCACCCCTCCACTTT,CASSPRGNSPLHF
-,TRBJ1-2,TRBV7-2,-,TGTGCCAGCAGCTTAGATACAGGGCTAACTTTTGGCTACACCTTC,CASSLDTGLTFGYTF
-,TRBJ1-1,TRBV12-3/TRBV12-4,-,TGTGCCAGCAGTTTAGTAGGTTGGCGGGAAGCTTTCTTT,CASSLVGWREAFF
TRBD1,TRBJ1-1,TRBV18,-,TGTGCCAGCTCACCACCGACAGGGGCTGCTTTCTTT,CASSPPTGAAFF
-,TRBJ1-1,TRBV5-1,-,TGCGCCAGCATCGGACAGATGAACACTGAAGCTTTCTTT,CASIGQMNTEAFF
TRBD1,TRBJ1-5,TRBV19,-,TGTGCCAGTAGTATGGGGGCAGGGGGTAATCAGCCCCAGCATTTT,CASSMGAGGNQPQHF
TRBD1,TRBJ1-2,TRBV28,-,TGTGCCAGCAGAACAAACAGGGGAAGGGGCTACACCTTC,CASRTNRGRGYTF
-,TRBJ1-1,TRBV6-1,-,TGTGCCAGCAGTGAAGCGCTAGACCCGGGAAACACTGAAGCTTTCTTT,CASSEALDPGNTEAFF
-,TRBJ1-2,TRBV18,once,TGTGCCAGCTCACCACCGTTGGCCGCGGGTGGCTACACCTTC,CASSPPLAAGGYTF
TRBD2,TRBJ2-2,TRBV19,once,TGTGCCAGTAGTATTGCGGCTTGGGAGCGGGGGGTCGGGGAGCTGTTTTTT,CASSIAAWERGVGELFF
-,TRBJ2-1,TRBV5-5,-,TGTGCCAGCAGCTTGTTGACAGACAATGAGCAGTTCTTC,CASSLLTDNEQFF
TRBD2,TRBJ2-5,TRBV7-3,-,TGTGCCAGCAGCTTCCCGACTAGCGGGGTTGGCCAAGAGACCCAGTACTTC,CASSFPTSGVGQETQYF
-,TRBJ1-4,TRBV9,-,TGTGCCAGCAGCGTAGAGGAGGGATCTAATGAAAAACTGTTTTTT,CASSVEEGSNEKLFF
-,TRBJ1-5,TRBV19,few,TGTGCCAGTAGTATAGTTTGGACAGCCGATAATCAGCCCCAGCATTTT,CASSIVWTADNQPQHF
-,TRBJ2-5,TRBV15,-,TGTGCCACCAGCAGGTGGGGGGACAGAGAAAAGACCCAGTACTTC,CATSRWGDREKTQYF
-,TRBJ2-1,TRBV19,-,TGTGCCAGTAGTATAGGAACTAATAATGAGCAGTTCTTC,CASSIGTNNEQFF
-,TRBJ1-4,TRBV6-5,-,TGTGCCAGTGGAGGGTCAGGGATTAATGAAAAACTGTTTTTT,CASGGSGINEKLFF
-,TRBJ1-1,TRBV2,-,TGTGCCAGCAACCCCCCCGGAGAGGCAGCTTTCTTT,CASNPPGEAAFF
TRBD1,TRBJ1-2,TRBV7-9,-,TGTGCCAGCAGCTTATGGGGACAGAGGAACTATGGCTACACCTTC,CASSLWGQRNYGYTF
-,TRBJ2-7,TRBV27,-,TGTGCCAGCAGTTTAAGGGGTAGTCCCCACGAGCAGTACTTC,CASSLRGSPHEQYF
TRBD1,TRBJ1-5,TRBV4-2,few,TGTGCCAGCAGCGCCGGGACAGCTGATAGCAATCAGCCCCAGCATTTT,CASSAGTADSNQPQHF
-,TRBJ1-3,TRBV11-3,once,TGTGCCAGCAGCTTAGGAGGCGGCCTCGACACCATATATTTT,CASSLGGGLDTIYF
-,TRBJ2-1,TRBV6-4,once,TGTGCCAGCAGTGACTCCGCGTCGGATGAGCAGTTCTTC,CASSDSASDEQFF
TRBD1,TRBJ1-2,TRBV28,-,TGTGCCAGCAGGGGGACAGGGGGCTTTAACACCTTC,CASRGTGGFNTF
TRBD1,TRBJ2-3,TRBV7-9,-,TGTGCCAGCAGCCAACTACAGGGGGTCACAGATACGCAGTATTTT,CASSQLQGVTDTQYF